The 3 T cell receptor beta chains below come from one sample, sequenced in a study of cytomegalovirus exposure and HLA in healthy donors. Both 60 Vbeta primers and 13 Jbeta primers went into the PCR. The repertoire was sequenced with immunoSEQ multiplex PCR; TCRdb's copy has only in-frame clones and lacks some. Among 150,000 to 250,000 clones listed, 70% to 80% were seen once. Sequencing was carried out using PBMCs. These receptors were collected from a woman aged 25 to 45 in good health and CMV-seropositive.

On this clone: At one end, the junction sequence differs from germline, possibly due to a read error. V and J are TRBV4-3 and TRBJ1-2, with TRBD1 matching over 7 bases. The CDR3 covers 14 residues. The germline V gene encodes CDR1 LGHNA and CDR2 YSLEER. Written as DNA, the CDR3 is TGCGCCAGCAGCAAAGACAGGGCGCGAAATGGCTACACCTTC. Its translation: CASSKDRARNGYTF.

The V call is TRBV4-3, the J call TRBJ2-1, with D maybe TRBD2 (6 bases). Deletions cut 0 bases from V and 4 bases from J, with 16 bases between. CDR3 length equals 17 residues. Germline V CDR1 and CDR2: LGHNA, YSLEER. The CDR3 nucleotides are TGCGCCAGCAGCCAAGAGAGTTACGGGAGCGGTTACAATGAGCAGTTCTTC. Protein: CASSQESYGSGYNEQFF.

This clone was picked up one time. The rearrangement uses TRBV4-3 and TRBJ1-2; D is unresolved. The CDR3 covers 11 residues. Germline V gene lookup returns CDR1 LGHNA and CDR2 YSLEER. V gave up 1 base and J gave up 8 bases, with 5 bases separating them. The CDR3 coding sequence is TGCGCCAGCAGCCAAGGAGAGGGCTACACCTTC. Translated, it gives CASSQGEGYTF.